This note documents a single TCR beta chain sequence. The antigen is undetermined. This entry comes from a study of CD8+ T cells in alopecia areata. Study-wide results and limits: Many expanded lesional clones persisted in scalp and blood during tofacitinib. Elevated clonality characterized lesional scalp relative to normal scalp, particularly in alopecia totalis/universalis.

The V gene lost 0 bases and the J gene lost 6 bases, with 21 bases spanning the gap. The CDR3 loop spans 18 amino acids. Per germline, CDR1 SEHNR and CDR2 FQNEAQ (reference sequence). Treatment meaning: oral pan-JAK inhibitor, 5-10 mg twice daily. Sorting of PBMCs yielded the CD4+ and CD8+ T cells. Following extraction, RNA underwent reverse transcription to cDNA, which served as the sequencing template. TCRdb keeps only in-frame clones here, not all; method: immunoSEQ multiplex PCR. The table shows over 100,000 clones, with roughly 50% occurring only once. The chain uses TRBV7-9 and TRBJ2-1; D could derive from TRBD1 or TRBD2 (5 bases each). Sequenced material: CD8+ T cells sorted from blood, taken at week 24, from a patient treated with tofacitinib. This receptor was taken from a human donor with alopecia areata. Here the CDR3 reads CASSLASSISGPGNEQFF. The CDR3 DNA follows: TGTGCCAGCAGCTTAGCCTCTAGCATATCGGGGCCGGGCAATGAGCAGTTCTTC.